These T cell receptor beta chains were read from a single sample in a study of blood T cell repertoires in COVID-19. Generated by immunoSEQ multiplex PCR, the TCRdb table keeps only in-frame clones and is missing some. The table records over 250,000 clones, about 88% of them present only once. Sequenced input: peripheral blood. The receptor source for this set is a man in his 60s who had recovered from COVID-19. The CDR3 runs from the conserved cysteine through the conserved F or W. D genes are given only for firm matches. Clone size is shown for a subset of rows, as once, few, many or a class of expanded clone.

clone size | D gene | J gene | V gene | CDR3 DNA | CDR3 protein
NA | TRBD1 | TRBJ2-1 | TRBV6-1 | TGTGCCAGCAGTGAATGGACAGGGGGTACGTACAATGAGCAGTTCTTC | CASSEWTGGTYNEQFF
NA | NA | TRBJ2-5 | TRBV5-6 | TGTGCCAGCAAAACGGCGGGGAAAACCCAAGAGACCCAGTACTTC | CASKTAGKTQETQYF
NA | TRBD1 | TRBJ2-1 | TRBV29-1 | TGCAGCGTTCTGGGACAGGGAGTCTATGAGCAGTTCTTC | CSVLGQGVYEQFF
NA | TRBD1 | TRBJ2-7 | TRBV6-5 | TGTGCCACCTCAGTTAGGGGGACAGGCGGGAACGAGCAGTACTTC | CATSVRGTGGNEQYF
NA | NA | TRBJ2-1 | TRBV24-1 | TGTGCCACCAGTGTTTCTGGGAGCTCCTACAATGAGCAGTTCTTC | CATSVSGSSYNEQFF
NA | TRBD1 | TRBJ1-6 | TRBV19 | TGTGCCAGTAGTCCCCGGACAGGGGCTCAAAGCTCCTATAATTCACCCCTCCACTTT | CASSPRTGAQSSYNSPLHF
NA | NA | TRBJ1-3 | TRBV5-1 | TGCGCCAGCAGCCTCCACCCCCCGGGCTCTGGAAACACCATATATTTT | CASSLHPPGSGNTIYF
NA | NA | TRBJ1-2 | TRBV18 | TGTGCCAGCTCACTCCCTCCAGGTACCTATGGCTACACCTTC | CASSLPPGTYGYTF
NA | TRBD2 | TRBJ2-1 | TRBV4-1 | TGCGCCAGCAGCCAAGCCCCCACGGGGGGCTCCTACAATGAGCAGTTCTTC | CASSQAPTGGSYNEQFF
NA | NA | TRBJ2-1 | TRBV11-2 | TGTGCCAGCAGCTTATGGGGCCGCGTCCGACTCTATGAGCAGTTCTTC | CASSLWGRVRLYEQFF
NA | NA | TRBJ1-1 | TRBV6-5 | TGTGCCAGCAGTTACGAATCGCCAGGGGTAAACACTGAAGCTTTCTTT | CASSYESPGVNTEAFF
NA | TRBD2 | TRBJ2-7 | TRBV24-1 | TGTGCCACCAGTGAGGCGGGGGGGGCCTACGAGCAGTACTTC | CATSEAGGAYEQYF
once | TRBD2 | TRBJ2-2 | TRBV4-2 | TGTGCCAGCAGCCAAGTGACTAGCGGTGGGAACACCGGGGAGCTGTTTTTT | CASSQVTSGGNTGELFF
few | NA | TRBJ2-7 | TRBV9 | TGTGCCAGCAGCGTAGGGGCCTCCTCCCACGAGCAGTACTTC | CASSVGASSHEQYF
NA | NA | TRBJ2-3 | TRBV19 | TGTGCCAGTAGACCTTCAGGGGGGCGAGGGGCAGATACGCAGTATTTT | CASRPSGGRGADTQYF
NA | NA | TRBJ2-2 | TRBV7-3 | TGTGCCAGCAGCTTACCGGGCAGGGACACCGGGGAGCTGTTTTTT | CASSLPGRDTGELFF
NA | TRBD2 | TRBJ2-7 | TRBV5-6 | TGTGCCAGCAGCTGGACTAGCGGGGTGGGCGAGCAGTACTTC | CASSWTSGVGEQYF
NA | TRBD2 | TRBJ2-5 | TRBV24-1 | TGTGCCACCAGTGATTTTCTCCGGCTAGCGGGGGGGCGGGGCCAAGAGACCCAGTACTTC | CATSDFLRLAGGRGQETQYF
NA | TRBD1 | TRBJ2-7 | TRBV11-3 | TGTGCCAGCACCCCGACAGGGAATTACGAGCAGTACTTC | CASTPTGNYEQYF
NA | TRBD1 | TRBJ1-5 | TRBV5-1 | TGCGCCAGCAGTACCGGGACAGATAGCAATCAGCCCCAGCATTTT | CASSTGTDSNQPQHF
NA | TRBD1 | TRBJ1-1 | TRBV9 | TGTGCCAGCAGCCGGACAGGGTTGCTGAACACTGAAGCTTTCTTT | CASSRTGLLNTEAFF
few | TRBD2 | TRBJ2-7 | TRBV9 | TGTGCCAGCAGCGTTCTAGCGGACGCATACGAGCAGTACTTC | CASSVLADAYEQYF
NA | NA | TRBJ1-3 | TRBV9 | TGTGCCAGCAGCGCTGCGAGGTATGGAAACACCATATATTTT | CASSAARYGNTIYF
once | TRBD1 | TRBJ1-4 | TRBV5-5 | TGTGCCAGCAGCCCGAAGGGGGCATTAACTAATGAAAAACTGTTTTTT | CASSPKGALTNEKLFF
few | NA | TRBJ1-1 | TRBV19 | TGTGCCAGTAGATGGGCCGAAGGGGGTCCTGAAGCTTTCTTT | CASRWAEGGPEAFF
few | TRBD1 | TRBJ2-7 | TRBV6-2/TRBV6-3 | TGTGCCAGCAGTTACCGCCGGGACAGGGCCTACGAGCAGTACTTC | CASSYRRDRAYEQYF
NA | NA | TRBJ2-7 | TRBV13 | TGTGCCAGCAGCGTAGGGGGTATGGGGGGCTCCTACGAGCAGTACTTC | CASSVGGMGGSYEQYF
NA | TRBD1 | TRBJ1-5 | TRBV29-1 | TGCAGCGTTCAAGACAGGGGGGTATGGCAGCCCCAGCATTTT | CSVQDRGVWQPQHF
NA | TRBD2 | TRBJ2-3 | TRBV13 | TGTGCCAGCAGCTTAGCGATGATCGCTAGCGGGGGCACAGATACGCAGTATTTT | CASSLAMIASGGTDTQYF
NA | NA | TRBJ2-4 | TRBV7-3 | TGTGCCAGCAGCAGAGAAGATGCGAATTCCAAAAACATTCAGTACTTC | CASSREDANSKNIQYF
NA | NA | TRBJ2-6 | TRBV5-1 | TGCGCCAGCAGCTTGGACAGTGGTCAGACTAGTGGGGCCAACGTCCTGACTTTC | CASSLDSGQTSGANVLTF
NA | NA | TRBJ1-1 | TRBV18 | TGTGCCAGCTCACCAGGGGCGCAGGGTACTGAAGCTTTCTTT | CASSPGAQGTEAFF
NA | NA | TRBJ1-2 | TRBV4-2 | TGTGCCAGCAGCCAAGATCGGTCGTCAGGAGGCTATGGCTACACCTTC | CASSQDRSSGGYGYTF
once | NA | TRBJ2-4 | TRBV18 | TGTGCCAGCTCACTTAGAGAGGGAGAAAACATTCAGTACTTC | CASSLREGENIQYF
NA | NA | TRBJ1-1 | TRBV6-6 | TGTGCCAGCAATCCCGGTGGGAACACTGAAGCTTTCTTT | CASNPGGNTEAFF
few | NA | TRBJ1-6 | TRBV6-5 | TGTGCCAGCAGTAACGGGGGTTCACCCCTCCACTTT | CASSNGGSPLHF
NA | TRBD1 | TRBJ2-5 | TRBV5-6 | TGTGCCAGCAGCTTGGCAGGGGGCGGGACCCAGTACTTC | CASSLAGGGTQYF
NA | NA | TRBJ1-4 | TRBV4-2 | TGTGCCAGCAGCCCCCCAGGATCAACTAATGAAAAACTGTTTTTT | CASSPPGSTNEKLFF
NA | TRBD1 | TRBJ1-4 | TRBV6-5 | TGTGCCAGCAGACTCCGGGACAGGCTAGCCGAAAAACTGTTTTTT | CASRLRDRLAEKLFF
NA | NA | TRBJ1-2 | TRBV6-4 | TGTGCCAGCAGAGACCCTCTCTATGGCTACACCTTC | CASRDPLYGYTF
NA | TRBD1 | TRBJ1-3 | TRBV11-2 | TGTGCCAGCAGCCAGACAGGGGCTGGAAACACCATATATTTT | CASSQTGAGNTIYF
NA | TRBD1 | TRBJ2-7 | TRBV27 | TGTGCCAGCAGTTTAAGGGACAGGGCAGGTGAGCAGTACTTC | CASSLRDRAGEQYF
NA | NA | TRBJ2-1 | TRBV5-4 | TGTGCCAGCAGCTGGCAGGGTCAGTTCTACAATGAGCAGTTCTTC | CASSWQGQFYNEQFF
once | NA | TRBJ2-5 | TRBV13 | TGTGCCAGCAGCCGTCGTGGACAGCTTCAAGAGACCCAGTACTTC | CASSRRGQLQETQYF
NA | TRBD2 | TRBJ2-1 | TRBV3-1/TRBV3-2 | TGTGCCAGCAGCCAAGATTTGGGAAGAGGGGCTAGCGGAAACAATGAGCAGTTCTTC | CASSQDLGRGASGNNEQFF
NA | NA | TRBJ1-1 | TRBV12-3/TRBV12-4 | TGTGCCAGCACCCCGGTAGCCCAAGGTGAAGCTTTCTTT | CASTPVAQGEAFF
NA | TRBD2 | TRBJ2-1 | TRBV5-4 | TGTGCCAGCAGCTCCCGGAGCGGGGGGCTCTACAATGAGCAGTTCTTC | CASSSRSGGLYNEQFF